The clone carrying this T cell receptor (beta chain) was recorded a few times. Its antigen is not known. This sample was taken from a study of cytomegalovirus exposure and HLA in healthy donors. Across the whole study: There were roughly 110 million unique TCR beta sequences, drawn from about 179 million T cells, in an earlier analysis.

Study conclusions and caveats: Follow-up analysis seemed to connect common viral pathogens with several of the most significant clusters identified.

CDR1 and CDR2 (germline): MNHNY, SVGAGI (reference sequence). With 5 bases removed from V and 1 base from J, the gap between germline ends came to 16 bases. The CDR3 has 16 residues. The PCR was carried out with 60 Vbeta primers and 13 Jbeta primers. Here immunoSEQ multiplex PCR was the method, and the copy in TCRdb shows in-frame clones only, minus some. This sample has 120,000 to 150,000 clones, with around a tenth found just once. The sample taken for sequencing was PBMCs. This TCR came from a male donor in good health and CMV-seronegative. The V call is TRBV6-6, the J call TRBJ2-3, with D possibly matching TRBD1 (7 bases). In nucleotides, the CDR3 is TGTGCCAGCAGTGCAATCAGGGGGGCGGGCACAGATACGCAGTATTTT. This sequence encodes CASSAIRGAGTDTQYF.